Sequencing of this T cell receptor beta chain was carried out in a study of PD-L1 blockade in urothelial cancer listed by TCRdb under 2017. For the study in its entirety: All patients started therapy in the mid-2010s and received atezolizumab 1,200 mg intravenously every 3 weeks. About 85% of the 29 patients were males with bladder-origin urothelial cancer, and about 65% of the 29 reported a prior smoking history. The study was an exploratory multi-omic analysis of somatic, immune and clinical correlates of response to PD-L1 blockade with atezolizumab in urothelial cancer. Blood samples yielded a median of roughly 140,000 T cells and roughly 83,000 unique TCRs, with median clonality roughly 0.082. An ECOG performance status of 0 or 1 was recorded for the patients, and 0 to 3 prior chemotherapy regimens had been received by the patients. In the same patients, pretreatment tumors underwent whole exome sequencing and RNA sequencing in addition to TCR sequencing. Some 29 patients had pretreatment blood TCR-seq, some 25 had at least one posttreatment blood collection, and some 25 had tumor TCR-seq. Blood samples were analyzed 3 weeks after the start of treatment (second dose) and 6 weeks after the start of treatment. TCR sequencing covered pretreatment tumor samples and matched, serially collected peripheral blood taken before and after atezolizumab treatment. Progression-free survival longer than 6 months counted as durable clinical benefit, and TCR features were additionally tested against both progression-free and overall survival. Durable clinical benefit was achieved by nine patients and was not achieved by 20 patients.

About this clone itself: There is no known antigen for this receptor. No per-base quality is available; no much larger clone lies one base away.

The label giving this sample's time point can be read as: peripheral blood 6 weeks after treatment start. The cohort comprised roughly 30 patients with locally advanced or metastatic urothelial carcinoma treated at Memorial Sloan Kettering on a trial protocol. Peripheral blood mononuclear cells were collected from each patient pretreatment and during treatment, giving between 1 and 8 total time points per patient. The Qiagen DNeasy Blood extraction kit was used to purify genomic DNA from total PBMCs and from tumor samples. Collected pretreatment and during treatment, PBMCs were isolated and stored as previously described. The CDR3 measures 15 amino acids from cysteine to phenylalanine. The retained sequence is limited to the CDR3, 45 bases, with the frame set at the first base. CDR1 SGHNT and CDR2 YYREEE are derived from the germline V gene (reference sequence). V lost 4 bases and J lost 4 bases, and the count of bases not matched to a germline gene is 7.

Synthetic TCR analog templates were spiked into each PCR to estimate absolute template abundance from read counts. The immunoSEQ assay was used to amplify TCRbeta CDR3 regions from genomic DNA with bias-controlled V and J gene primers. Sequencing of rearranged TCRbeta segments was performed at approximately 20X coverage. Processing in the source paper ran as follows. Sequencing errors were corrected by clustering and CDR3s were annotated against IMGT to assign V, D and J genes. Out-of-frame and stop-codon sequences were excluded, and only productive TCRbeta rearrangements were used in downstream analyses. Clonality was computed as one minus Shannon entropy normalized by the log of the number of unique productive sequences. Clones differing between time points or between blood and tumor were identified using Fisher's exact test with Benjamini-Hochberg correction, with an adjusted p below 0.01 applied as the threshold. TCRdb holds this immuneACCESS table with in-frame rearrangements only. Some clones are missing; in checked studies, unresolved V genes explain under half, and the rest has no known cause. The D gene and trimming were derived from the DNA, and the V and J assignments and clone size from that table. For this sample there are some 120,000 clones; approximately 90% appear just once. The ten most abundant clones make up more than 3% of the sample.

What the study reported, not specific to this receptor: Among patients with durable benefit, tumor-associated TCR clones showed greater expansion in peripheral blood 3 weeks after treatment started (n ≈ 24, p = 0.022). A pretreatment peripheral blood TCR clonality below the median was linked to improved progression-free and overall survival. Because the sample size was small (n ≈ 31) and many of the analyses were exploratory, the results are meant to be hypothesis-generating.

This receptor was taken from a man between 60 and 75 years old with urothelial cancer. Recombination connected TRBV5-4 to TRBJ2-5; TRBD1 fits 10 bases in the junction. This sample comprised PBMCs, obtained around atezolizumab (anti-PD-L1) treatment. The bases read TGTGCCAGCAGCCCAGGGACAGGGGAGGGAGAGACCCAGTACTTC. It specifies CASSPGTGEGETQYF.